These 21 T cell receptor beta chains were sequenced from one sample in a study of T-cell reconstitution after alpha-beta-depleted transplantation in children. Researchers prepared the TCRbeta library using unique molecular identifiers, the study reports. TCRdb analysed the PCR reads with MiXCR anew, one entry per CDR3 protein. The table records 120,000 or so distinct CDR3 sequences, about 21% of them present only once. The material was PBMCs, mostly from graft donor cells, obtained 180 days after TCRalphabeta/CD19-depleted stem cell transplant. These receptors all come from a male patient aged 2 to 9 who had a stem cell transplant for chronic granulomatous disease, so the T cells may come from the graft donor.

This clonotype has only a few counts. This chain links TRBV28 with TRBJ2-7; the D gene is possibly TRBD1 (6 bases). The CDR3 spans 11 residues. CDR1 and CDR2 (germline): MDHEN, SYDVKM. The V end lost 6 bases, the J end lost 4 bases, and 7 bases lay between the germline ends. The CDR3 sequence is CASSGQYEQYF. CDR3 bases: TGTGCCAGCAGCGGACAGTACGAGCAGTACTTC.

This clonotype showed up just a few times. The rearrangement uses TRBV12-3 or TRBV12-4 and TRBJ2-7, with D possibly TRBD2 on 5 matching bases. The germline V and J ends were trimmed by 3 bases and 2 bases, with 8 bases remaining between them. This CDR3 has 13 residues. This CDR3 is CASSLRVTYEQYF. CDR3 nucleotide sequence: TGTGCCAGCAGTTTGAGGGTAACCTACGAGCAGTACTTC.

In this sample, this clonotype turned up many times. The V gene is TRBV29-1, the J gene TRBJ1-2; TRBD1 is a possible D gene (5 bases). The CDR3 loop spans 12 amino acids. The germline V gene encodes CDR1 SQVTM and CDR2 ANQGSEA. V was cut by 8 bases and J by 1 base, with 11 bases left in between. CDR3 DNA sequence: TGCAGCACCTCGGGGGTTAACTATGGCTACACCTTC. Its protein is CSTSGVNYGYTF. Full variable domain (remainder filled in from reference TRBV29-1 and TRBJ1-2): SAVISQKPSRDICQRGTSLTIQCQVDSQVTMMFWYRQQPGQSLTLIATANQGSEATYESGFVIDKFPISRPNLTFSTLTVSNMSPEDSSIYLCSTSGVNYGYTFGSGTRLTVV.

This clonotype has ten or more counts. The rearrangement joins TRBV20-1 to TRBJ2-6, with D tentatively TRBD2 (6 bases). V shed 3 bases and J shed 0 bases, with 12 bases lying between them. The CDR3 is 16 residues long. Germline V CDR1 and CDR2: DFQATT, SNEGSKA (reference sequence). The CDR3 DNA follows: TGCAGTGCTAGTACGTCTAGCGCCTCTGGGGCCAACGTCCTGACTTTC. Its protein product is CSASTSSASGANVLTF.

This chain joins TRBV9 and TRBJ2-1; D not resolved. This CDR3 spans 12 amino acids. Trimming left V 0 bases short and J 6 bases short, with 4 bases between. The germline gives CDR1 SGDLS, CDR2 YYNGEE. CDR3 sequence (DNA): TGTGCCAGCAGCGTAGCGTTCAATGAGCAGTTCTTC. Protein sequence: CASSVAFNEQFF.

This clonotype was seen ten or more times. CDR3 region: CSARGSRETHHWYNEQFF. The CDR3 nucleotides are TGCAGTGCTAGAGGGAGTCGGGAAACTCACCACTGGTACAATGAGCAGTTCTTC. J is TRBJ2-1 and V is TRBV20-1; D might be TRBD2 (5 bases). CDR3 length: 18 residues. The ends were cut back, 1 base at V and 4 bases at J, with 23 bases in the middle. The germline CDR1 and CDR2 sequences are DFQATT and SNEGSKA (reference sequence).

This clonotype was found a few times. The chain is built from TRBV15 and TRBJ1-2; D ambiguous. The CDR3 loop spans 15 amino acids. Trimming left V 0 bases short and J 7 bases short, with 15 bases between. CDR1 and CDR2 from the germline V gene are LNHNV and YYDKDF (reference sequence). The CDR3 is CATSRDKSATSGYTF. DNA of the CDR3: TGTGCCACCAGCAGAGATAAGTCGGCAACCTCTGGCTACACCTTC.

This clonotype was seen at least ten times. V usage is TRBV20-1 and J usage is TRBJ2-3; D is possibly TRBD2 (6 bases). This CDR3 is 14 amino acids long. Germline values: CDR1 DFQATT, CDR2 SNEGSKA (reference sequence). Trimming stripped 5 bases from V and 4 bases from J, with 16 bases between. CDR3 loop: CSAPPLSGPDTQYF. In nucleotides, the CDR3 is TGCAGTGCTCCCCCCCTTAGCGGCCCAGATACGCAGTATTTT.

At least ten counts were recorded for this clonotype. The rearrangement joins TRBV12-3 or TRBV12-4 to TRBJ1-1, with D perhaps matching TRBD1 (6 bases). Trimming took off 5 bases at V and 5 bases at J, with 15 bases between the two ends. This CDR3 contains 14 residues. CDR3 nucleotides: TGTGCCAGCAGTCGTGGGGGGGCGGGGACTGAAGCTTTCTTT. Its translation: CASSRGGAGTEAFF.

J is TRBJ2-2 and V is TRBV12-3 or TRBV12-4, with D maybe TRBD2 (5 bases). Trimming pared 3 bases from V and 4 bases from J, leaving 15 bases between. This CDR3 has 16 residues. CDR3 DNA sequence: TGTGCCAGCAGTTTTTTACGGGAAATTGGCACCGGGGAGCTGTTTTTT. Protein: CASSFLREIGTGELFF.

This clonotype was seen ten or more times. This rearrangement joins TRBV28 to TRBJ2-7; a weak D match, TRBD2 (5 bases). CDR3 length: 13 amino acids. Germline V gene sequence: CDR1 MDHEN, CDR2 SYDVKM. V was shortened by 5 bases and J by 2 bases, with 10 bases between the two germline ends. The CDR3 region has the DNA TGTGCCAGCAGTATCGGACTTGCCTACGAGCAGTACTTC. Translating it yields CASSIGLAYEQYF. Based on the CDR3 plus reference TRBV28 and TRBJ2-7, the full variable domain is DVKVTQSSRYLVKRTGEKVFLECVQDMDHENMFWYRQDPGLGLRLIYFSYDVKMKEKGDIPEGYSVSREKKERFSLILESASTNQTSMYLCASSIGLAYEQYFGPGTRLTVT.

This clonotype was detected a few times. One end of the junction varies from germline; a read error may be responsible. The J gene is TRBJ2-5, the V gene TRBV7-7, with a possible D match to TRBD2 (5 bases). The CDR3 runs 14 residues. Germline V gene lookup returns CDR1 SSHAT and CDR2 FNYEAQ (reference sequence). The CDR3 sequence: CASSLALVQETQYF. Here the CDR3 DNA reads TGTGCTAGCAGCTTAGCGTTAGTACAAGAGACCCAGTACTTC.

This clonotype has ten or more counts. The chain carries TRBV11-2 and TRBJ2-3; D gene unclear. Looked up from germline, CDR1 is SGHAT and CDR2 is FQNNGV. CDR3 length: 13 amino acids. Trimming cost V 5 bases and J 0 bases, with 6 bases left between them. The CDR3 loop is CASSADSTDTQYF. As DNA, the CDR3 is TGTGCCAGCAGCGCAGACAGCACAGATACGCAGTATTTT. Combining the CDR3 with reference TRBV11-2 and TRBJ2-3 gives the whole variable domain EAGVAQSPRYKIIEKRQSVAFWCNPISGHATLYWYQQILGQGPKLLIQFQNNGVVDDSQLPKDRFSAERLKGVDSTLKIQPAKLEDSAVYLCASSADSTDTQYFGPGTRLTVL.

V is TRBV20-1 and J is TRBJ1-5; D not certain. V was cut by 2 bases and J by 3 bases, with 14 bases left in between. This CDR3 comprises 15 residues. Per germline, CDR1 DFQATT and CDR2 SNEGSKA (reference sequence). CDR3: CSARRLAGPNQPQHF. The CDR3 region has the DNA TGCAGTGCTAGACGTCTCGCAGGACCCAATCAGCCCCAGCATTTT.

This chain connects TRBV7-2 to TRBJ2-1; D unclear. V lost 3 bases and J 5 bases, leaving 8 bases between the germline ends. CDR3 length: 13 residues. Germline V gene data show CDR1 as SGHTA and CDR2 as FQGNSA. The CDR3 DNA reads as TGTGCCAGCAGCTTCACGTGGGACAATGAGCAGTTCTTC. This encodes CASSFTWDNEQFF.

This clonotype was seen at least ten times. The CDR3: CSATPSGGGDTQYF. CDR3 coding DNA: TGCAGTGCTACCCCTAGCGGGGGGGGAGATACGCAGTATTTT. The V and J genes are TRBV20-1 and TRBJ2-3, with 12 positions matching TRBD2. Germline V gene sequence: CDR1 DFQATT, CDR2 SNEGSKA (reference sequence). CDR3 length: 14 residues. After removal of 4 bases from V and 5 bases from J, the junction contained 4 bases not matched to a gene.

The DNA of the CDR3 is TGCGCCAGCAGCCCGACAGGGCCGTACCAAGAGACCCAGTACTTC. Protein product: CASSPTGPYQETQYF. V gene TRBV4-1 combines with J gene TRBJ2-5; 7 bases agree with TRBD1. Germline-derived CDR1 and CDR2 are MGHRA and YSYEKL. This CDR3 is built from 15 residues. The ends lost 4 bases at V and 0 bases at J; junction bases unmatched: 5.

This clonotype was picked up many times. The V call is TRBV20-1, the J call TRBJ2-5; TRBD2 matches 11 bases. Germline loops: CDR1 DFQATT, CDR2 SNEGSKA (reference sequence). V shed 3 bases and J 1 base; nucleotides not matched to a gene: 4. This CDR3 has 15 residues. CDR3: CSASNSGRAQETQYF. CDR3 nucleotides: TGCAGTGCTAGTAATAGCGGGAGGGCCCAAGAGACCCAGTACTTC.

This clonotype was counted many times. The CDR3 is CSVLGGRTGELFF. The DNA of the CDR3 is TGCAGCGTCTTGGGGGGGAGGACCGGGGAGCTGTTTTTT. This chain joins TRBV29-1 and TRBJ2-2; 7 nucleotides agree with TRBD2. Germline CDR1 reads SQVTM; CDR2 reads ANQGSEA. The CDR3 extends over 13 amino acids. Unmatched junction bases numbered 6, after V lost 6 bases and J lost 5 bases.

The rearrangement links TRBV5-1 to TRBJ2-1; 7 positions agree with TRBD2. Germline V CDR1 and CDR2: SGHRS, YFSETQ. The CDR3 sequence is 12 residues long. Unmatched junction bases numbered 1, after V lost 5 bases and J lost 5 bases. The DNA for the CDR3 is TGCGCCAGCAGGGCGGGGGACAATGAGCAGTTCTTC. It codes for CASRAGDNEQFF. Full variable domain (rest looked up from reference TRBV5-1 and TRBJ2-1): KAGVTQTPRYLIKTRGQQVTLSCSPISGHRSVSWYQQTPGQGLQFLFEYFSETQRNKGNFPGRFSGRQFSNSRSEMNVSTLELGDSALYLCASRAGDNEQFFGPGTRLTVL.

The V gene is TRBV6-1, the J gene TRBJ2-1, with D tentatively TRBD2 (6 bases). Trimming left V 6 bases short and J 8 bases short, with 20 bases between. Germline V gives CDR1 MNHNS, CDR2 SASEGT. The CDR3 consists of 15 residues. CDR3 DNA: TGTGCCAGCAGGACTATAGCGGAGAGGGGCTATGAGCAGTTCTTC. This encodes CASRTIAERGYEQFF.